A selection of T cell receptor beta chains follows, all from one sample in a study of blood T cell repertoires in COVID-19. Here immunoSEQ multiplex PCR was the method, and the copy in TCRdb shows in-frame clones only, minus some. The sample carries around 360,000 clones, roughly 90% recorded once. Sequencing was carried out using PBMCs or T cells enriched from blood (not recorded which). All receptors derive from a woman aged 25-40 years who had recovered from COVID-19. The CDR3 runs from the conserved cysteine through the conserved F or W. Fields, in order: V gene, J gene, D gene, clone size, CDR3 DNA, CDR3 protein. The D gene is left open where the match is weak. Clone size is given for some rows only: seen once, a few or many times, or a class if the clone is expanded.

TRBV10-3	TRBJ2-7	-	-	TGTGCCATCAGTGAGCCATCCTACGAGCAGTACTTC	CAISEPSYEQYF
TRBV5-4	TRBJ2-3	-	few	TGTGCCAGCAGCTCACAGGGAAGCACAGATACGCAGTATTTT	CASSSQGSTDTQYF
TRBV6-5	TRBJ1-5	-	-	TGTGCCAGCAGCGGACAGCGCAATCAGCCCCAGCATTTT	CASSGQRNQPQHF
TRBV6-5	TRBJ1-1	TRBD1	-	TGTGCCAGCAGTTCCCCAAGGACAGGATTGAACACTGAAGCTTTCTTT	CASSSPRTGLNTEAFF
TRBV12-3/TRBV12-4	TRBJ2-1	-	-	TGTGCCAGCAGTTTAACGTACGGTGAGCAGTTCTTC	CASSLTYGEQFF
TRBV7-8	TRBJ1-1	-	-	TGTGCCAGCAGCGAGGTTCGGCGGGGGCCGAACACTGAAGCTTTCTTT	CASSEVRRGPNTEAFF
TRBV9	TRBJ1-1	-	once	TGTGCCAGCAGCCCCCGGACAGCGTTAAACACTGAAGCTTTCTTT	CASSPRTALNTEAFF
TRBV5-1	TRBJ2-1	-	-	TGCGCCAGCAGCGCCGGGACTGGGAATGAGCAGTTCTTC	CASSAGTGNEQFF
TRBV29-1	TRBJ1-2	-	few	TGCAGCGTTGGGTCGGGCGGGGACTATGGCTACACCTTC	CSVGSGGDYGYTF
TRBV18	TRBJ2-3	-	-	TGTGCCAGCTCATTACAGGGCTGGCTTAGCACAGATACGCAGTATTTT	CASSLQGWLSTDTQYF
TRBV12-3/TRBV12-4	TRBJ2-4	TRBD1	-	TGTGCCAGCCGACAGGGGTCGATGGACATTCAGTACTTC	CASRQGSMDIQYF
TRBV10-3	TRBJ1-5	-	-	TGTGCCATCAGTGAGGCAGAGGGAGTATCGCCCCAGCATTTT	CAISEAEGVSPQHF
TRBV19	TRBJ1-5	-	-	TGTGCCAGTAGTCTCTCGGTTCATCAGCCCCAGCATTTT	CASSLSVHQPQHF
TRBV5-1	TRBJ1-1	-	-	TGCGCCAGCAGCTTGGGTTCTTATCGGAACACTGAAGCTTTCTTT	CASSLGSYRNTEAFF
TRBV6-5	TRBJ1-1	-	-	TGTGCCAGCAGGGTACAGGGCGCGGGCGCTGAAGCTTTCTTT	CASRVQGAGAEAFF
TRBV7-2	TRBJ1-2	-	-	TGTGCCAGCAGCTTAAGGGAGACAACTCAAGCTAACTATGGCTACACCTTC	CASSLRETTQANYGYTF
TRBV7-9	TRBJ1-2	-	-	TGTGCCAGCAGCGCTGGGACAAATCCTGATCCTAACTATGGCTACACCTTC	CASSAGTNPDPNYGYTF
TRBV2	TRBJ1-5	-	-	TGTGCCAGCGGGGGGACGCCCCAGCATTTT	CASGGTPQHF
TRBV12-3/TRBV12-4	TRBJ1-2	TRBD1	once	TGTGCCAGCAGTAGCGACAGGGTGTATGGCTACACCTTC	CASSSDRVYGYTF
TRBV24-1	TRBJ2-2	TRBD2	-	TGTGCCACCAGTGACCTAGCGGGAGGGCCGAACACCGGGGAGCTGTTTTTT	CATSDLAGGPNTGELFF
TRBV29-1	TRBJ2-1	TRBD2	-	TGCAGCGTTGACGGGGCGGCTAGCGGGCGAGACTACAATGAGCAGTTCTTC	CSVDGAASGRDYNEQFF
TRBV6-5	TRBJ1-5	TRBD1	-	TGTGCCAGCGACGACAGGGGCAATCAGCCCCAGCATTTT	CASDDRGNQPQHF
TRBV12-3/TRBV12-4	TRBJ1-2	-	-	TGTGCCAGCAGGGAAAGACAGAACTATGGCTACACCTTC	CASRERQNYGYTF
TRBV7-8	TRBJ2-7	-	-	TGTGCCAGCAGCTCTACCTACGAGCAGTACTTC	CASSSTYEQYF
TRBV19	TRBJ1-1	-	-	TGTGCCAGTTCCCAGGGCACGTCCACTGAAGCTTTCTTT	CASSQGTSTEAFF
TRBV10-2	TRBJ1-5	TRBD1	-	TGCGCCAGCAGCGGGGCTCAGGGGGTACAGAATCAGCCCCAGCATTTT	CASSGAQGVQNQPQHF
TRBV27	TRBJ2-3	-	few	TGTGCCACCAGACCCACTCGAACAGATACGCAGTATTTT	CATRPTRTDTQYF
TRBV28	TRBJ1-4	-	few	TGTGCCAGCAGTGGACAGAGAGAAACAACTAATGAAAAACTGTTTTTT	CASSGQRETTNEKLFF
TRBV5-6	TRBJ2-7	-	-	TGTGCCAGCAGCTTGGGGCTGCCCTCCTACGAGCAGTACTTC	CASSLGLPSYEQYF
TRBV14	TRBJ1-4	-	-	TGTGCCAGCAGCTACCTGCGACAGTGGCTAGAGGAACTGTTTTTT	CASSYLRQWLEELFF
TRBV5-4	TRBJ2-5	-	-	TGTGCCAGCAGCTTGGGACAGGCCCTCGGGGAGACCCAGTACTTC	CASSLGQALGETQYF
TRBV7-9	TRBJ1-1	-	-	TGTGCCAGCAGCTCGGGGTGGCTGAACACTGAAGCTTTCTTT	CASSSGWLNTEAFF
TRBV10-2	TRBJ2-3	-	-	TGCGCCAGCAGAAAGCTTAACACAGATACGCAGTATTTT	CASRKLNTDTQYF
TRBV5-4	TRBJ1-5	-	-	TGTGCCAGCAGCTTGGACCAGGGGAGTCAGCCCCAGCATTTT	CASSLDQGSQPQHF
TRBV11-2	TRBJ1-2	-	-	TGTGCCAGCAGCCACGACCCGGACATCCTAAGCGGCTACACCTTC	CASSHDPDILSGYTF